The T cell receptor beta chain described here comes from a study of early T cells in non-severe SARS-CoV-2 infection. Turning to the study itself: Chains were not paired, and sequencing was done on bulk RNA from unsorted whole blood.

Researchers attached unique molecular identifiers to individual cDNA molecules. TCRdb passed the 5' RACE reads through MiXCR, listing each CDR3 protein once. The sample has roughly 76,000 distinct CDR3 sequences, less than 15% seen once. Germline V gene data show CDR1 as SGDLS and CDR2 as YYNGEE. This CDR3 region has 15 residues. The germline V and J ends were trimmed by 7 bases and 7 bases, with 21 bases remaining between them. Regarding the study as a whole: Private and CD4 specificities were missed by VDJdb matching, which favored anti-spike CD8 responses.

In its sample, this clonotype was seen a few times. No antigen is known for it. The gene calls are TRBV9 and TRBJ2-1; D is undetermined. The receptor comes from an adult who was a healthcare worker with PCR-confirmed SARS-CoV-2 infection or an uninfected control (not recorded which). What was sequenced was whole blood. CDR3 DNA sequence: TGTGCCAGCGCTCCGCGGCAGGACGCTAATAATGAGCAGTTCTTC. This gives the protein CASAPRQDANNEQFF.